This entry describes one TCR beta chain. Antigen unknown. This specimen belongs to a study of T cells in Graves' hyperthyroidism and ophthalmopathy. Study-wide points: Patients with ophthalmopathy were separated from those with stable hyperthyroidism by a 13 V-J model. Also found in blood were most expanded thyroid clonotypes above 0.001.

The study left out patients who had uncontrolled infection, other autoimmune disease, pregnancy or lactation. The diagnostic basis comprised clinical symptoms, serum thyroxine and TRAb, thyroid ultrasound and orbital computed tomography. CDR3 length equals 14 residues. The germline gives CDR1 DFQATT, CDR2 SNEGSKA (reference sequence). V was shortened by 1 base and J by 6 bases, with 16 bases between the two germline ends. From RNA transcripts, TCR beta CDR3 regions were amplified. The HTBI primer set drove a first-round RT-PCR of the TCR CDR3. TCRdb re-derived calls from the multiplex PCR reads in MiXCR, one entry per CDR3 protein. The data contain about 700,000 distinct CDR3 sequences, roughly 46% of them singletons.

The clonotype originates from an adult man with Graves' disease, either hyperthyroidism or ophthalmopathy (not recorded which). The chain links TRBV20-1 to TRBJ2-7; D gene ambiguous. Sequencing was performed on peripheral blood or thyroid tissue (not recorded which). CDR3 coding DNA: TGCAGTGCTAGAGGTACGACTGGTCTGCGCGAGCAGTACTTC. It yields the protein CSARGTTGLREQYF.